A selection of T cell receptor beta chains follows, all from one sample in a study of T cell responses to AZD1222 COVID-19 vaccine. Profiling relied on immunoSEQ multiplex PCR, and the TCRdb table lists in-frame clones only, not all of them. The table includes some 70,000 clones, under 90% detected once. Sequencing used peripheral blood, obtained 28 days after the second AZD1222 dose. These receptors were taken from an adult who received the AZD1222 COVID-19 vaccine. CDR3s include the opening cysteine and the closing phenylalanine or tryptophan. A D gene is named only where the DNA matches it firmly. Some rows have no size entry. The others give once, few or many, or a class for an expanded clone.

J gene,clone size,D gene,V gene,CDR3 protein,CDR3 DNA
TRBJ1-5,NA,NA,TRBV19,CASNDRNSNQPQHF,TGTGCCAGTAATGACAGAAATAGCAATCAGCCCCAGCATTTT
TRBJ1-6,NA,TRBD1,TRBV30,CAWMDRTYNSPLHF,TGTGCCTGGATGGACAGGACCTATAATTCACCCCTCCACTTT
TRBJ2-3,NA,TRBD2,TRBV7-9,CASTRGGSGTDTQYF,TGTGCCAGCACCCGGGGGGGCTCGGGCACAGATACGCAGTATTTT
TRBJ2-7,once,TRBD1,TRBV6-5,CASSYQQGVYEQYF,TGTGCCAGCAGTTACCAGCAGGGGGTGTACGAGCAGTACTTC
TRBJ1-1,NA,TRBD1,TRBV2,CATEGQWSSLGITEAFF,TGTGCCACCGAGGGACAGTGGAGTTCCCTGGGGATTACTGAAGCTTTCTTT
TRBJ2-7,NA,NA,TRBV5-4,CASSLDRGTYEQYF,TGTGCCAGCAGCTTGGATCGGGGTACCTACGAGCAGTACTTC
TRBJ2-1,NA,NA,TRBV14,CASSQEHNEQFF,TGTGCCAGCAGCCAAGAACACAATGAGCAGTTCTTC
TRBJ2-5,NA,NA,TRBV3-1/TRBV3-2,CASRPHSGGETQYF,TGTGCCAGCCGTCCTCATTCAGGAGGAGAGACCCAGTACTTC
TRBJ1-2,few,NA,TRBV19,CASSGDYGYTF,TGTGCCAGTAGTGGGGACTATGGCTACACCTTC
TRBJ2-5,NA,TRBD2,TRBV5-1,CASSVTSGGIGTQYF,TGCGCCAGCAGCGTTACTAGCGGGGGGATCGGGACCCAGTACTTC
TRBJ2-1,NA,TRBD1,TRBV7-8,CASSLEGAISYNEQFF,TGTGCCAGCAGCTTAGAGGGGGCTATCTCCTACAATGAGCAGTTCTTC
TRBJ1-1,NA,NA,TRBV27,CASSGAKNTEAFF,TGTGCCAGCAGTGGAGCAAAGAACACTGAAGCTTTCTTT
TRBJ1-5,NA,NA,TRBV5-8,CASSRRNLISNQPQHF,TGTGCCAGCAGCCGACGGAATTTAATTAGCAATCAGCCCCAGCATTTT
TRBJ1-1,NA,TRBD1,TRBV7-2,CASSTQPGQLNTEAFF,TGTGCCAGCAGCACCCAACCGGGACAGCTGAACACTGAAGCTTTCTTT
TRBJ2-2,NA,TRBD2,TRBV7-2,CASTGGVGELFF,TGTGCCAGCACCGGGGGGGTCGGGGAGCTGTTTTTT
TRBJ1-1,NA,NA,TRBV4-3,CASSQTWGAFAEAFF,TGCGCCAGCAGCCAGACGTGGGGGGCGTTCGCTGAAGCTTTCTTT
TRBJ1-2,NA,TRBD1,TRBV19,CASSFTTGTGRSAAF,TGTGCCAGTAGTTTCACAACCGGGACAGGGAGATCGGCGGCCTTT
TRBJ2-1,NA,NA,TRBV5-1,CASSPGHASSYNEQFF,TGCGCCAGCAGCCCGGGACATGCGAGCTCCTACAATGAGCAGTTCTTC
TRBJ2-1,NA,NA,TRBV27,CASSQTGYNEQFF,TGTGCCAGCAGTCAAACAGGGTACAATGAGCAGTTCTTC
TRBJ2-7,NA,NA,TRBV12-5,CASGLDPGGVSYEQYF,TGTGCTAGTGGTTTGGATCCCGGGGGAGTCTCCTACGAGCAGTACTTC
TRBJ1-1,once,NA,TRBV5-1,CASSLYVRTEAFF,TGCGCCAGCAGCTTGTACGTTCGTACTGAAGCTTTCTTT
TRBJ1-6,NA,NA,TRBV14,CASSPTGTYNSPLHF,TGTGCCAGCAGCCCGACCGGGACCTATAATTCACCCCTCCACTTT
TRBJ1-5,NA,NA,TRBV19,CASNIRPDSNQPQHF,TGTGCCAGTAATATCAGGCCCGATAGCAATCAGCCCCAGCATTTT
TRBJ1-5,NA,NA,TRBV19,CASTPGAGRPNQPQHF,TGTGCCAGTACCCCCGGGGCGGGACGCCCCAATCAGCCCCAGCATTTT
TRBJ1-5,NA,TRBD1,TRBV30,CAWNQRGLQPQHF,TGTGCCTGGAATCAGAGGGGGCTTCAGCCCCAGCATTTT
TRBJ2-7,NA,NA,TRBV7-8,CASSLQYEQYF,TGTGCCAGCAGCCTTCAGTACGAGCAGTACTTC
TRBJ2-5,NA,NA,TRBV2,CASSGGPTQYF,TGTGCCAGCAGCGGGGGCCCGACCCAGTACTTC
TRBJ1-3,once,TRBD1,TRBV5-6,CASSPVGQGASLWGNTIYF,TGTGCCAGCAGCCCAGTGGGGCAGGGGGCGTCCTTATGGGGAAACACCATATATTTT
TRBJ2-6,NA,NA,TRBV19,CASSIAPRGTGANVLTF,TGTGCCAGTAGTATAGCCCCGCGGGGAACTGGGGCCAACGTCCTGACTTTC
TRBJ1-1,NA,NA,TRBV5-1,CASSLAGETEAFF,TGCGCCAGCAGCTTGGCGGGGGAGACTGAAGCTTTCTTT
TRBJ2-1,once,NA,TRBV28,CASSPPRDPQHNEQFF,TGTGCCAGCAGTCCCCCGAGGGACCCCCAGCACAATGAGCAGTTCTTC
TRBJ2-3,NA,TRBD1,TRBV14,CASSPGQGWGDTQYF,TGTGCCAGCAGCCCCGGACAGGGGTGGGGAGATACGCAGTATTTT
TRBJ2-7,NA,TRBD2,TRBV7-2,CASSSGGSYEQYF,TGTGCCAGCAGCTCCGGGGGGTCCTACGAGCAGTACTTC
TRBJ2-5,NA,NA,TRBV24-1,CATSEIDGETQYF,TGTGCCACCAGTGAAATTGACGGGGAGACCCAGTACTTC
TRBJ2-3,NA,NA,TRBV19,CASSMMAGGGTDTQYF,TGTGCCAGTAGTATGATGGCCGGAGGTGGCACAGATACGCAGTATTTT
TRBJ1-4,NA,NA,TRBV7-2,CASGATNEKLFF,TGTGCCAGCGGGGCAACTAATGAAAAACTGTTTTTT
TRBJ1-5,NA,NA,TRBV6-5,CASSPRGANQPQHF,TGTGCCAGCAGCCCCCGGGGTGCTAATCAGCCCCAGCATTTT
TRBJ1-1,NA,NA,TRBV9,CASSVGTGQDTEAFF,TGTGCCAGCAGCGTAGGAACAGGTCAGGACACTGAAGCTTTCTTT
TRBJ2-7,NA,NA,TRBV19,CASSTPTGASSEQYF,TGTGCCAGTAGTACACCGACAGGAGCCTCCTCCGAGCAGTACTTC
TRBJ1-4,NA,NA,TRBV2,CASSRVPYATNEKLFF,TGTGCCAGCAGTCGGGTCCCCTATGCAACTAATGAAAAACTGTTTTTT
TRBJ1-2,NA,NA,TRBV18,CASSAVTNYGYTF,TGTGCCAGCTCAGCAGTCACTAACTATGGCTACACCTTC